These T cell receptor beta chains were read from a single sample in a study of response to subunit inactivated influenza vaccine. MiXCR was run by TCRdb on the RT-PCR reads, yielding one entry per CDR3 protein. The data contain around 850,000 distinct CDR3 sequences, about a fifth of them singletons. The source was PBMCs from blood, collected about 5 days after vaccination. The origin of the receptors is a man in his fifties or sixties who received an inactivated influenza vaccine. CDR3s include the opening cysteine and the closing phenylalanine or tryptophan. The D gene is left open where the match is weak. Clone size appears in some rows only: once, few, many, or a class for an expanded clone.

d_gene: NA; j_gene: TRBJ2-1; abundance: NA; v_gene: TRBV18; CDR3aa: CASSPPVEEQFF; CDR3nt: TGTGCCAGCTCACCACCGGTTGAAGAGCAGTTCTTC
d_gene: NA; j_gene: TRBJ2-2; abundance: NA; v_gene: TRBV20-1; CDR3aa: CSARRHGNTGELFF; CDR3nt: TGCAGTGCTAGGCGGCACGGTAACACCGGGGAGCTGTTTTTT
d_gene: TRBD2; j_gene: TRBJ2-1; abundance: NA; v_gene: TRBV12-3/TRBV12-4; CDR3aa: CASSLPPGLVGEQFF; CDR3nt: TGTGCCAGCAGTTTACCCCCGGGACTAGTAGGTGAGCAGTTCTTC
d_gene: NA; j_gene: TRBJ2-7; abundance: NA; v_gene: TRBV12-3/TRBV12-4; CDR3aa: CASSPPRAVTSYEQCF; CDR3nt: TGTGCCAGCAGTCCCCCACGGGCAGTAACCTCCTACGAGCAGTGCTTC
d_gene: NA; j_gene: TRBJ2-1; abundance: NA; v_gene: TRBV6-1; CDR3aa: CASSPYDRTFSYNEQFF; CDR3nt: TGTGCCAGCAGTCCCTACGACAGGACATTCTCCTACAATGAGCAGTTCTTC
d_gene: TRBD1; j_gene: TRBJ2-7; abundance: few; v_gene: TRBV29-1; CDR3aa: CSVDRTGSGSYEQYF; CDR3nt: TGCAGCGTAGACAGGACAGGGAGCGGGTCCTACGAGCAGTACTTC
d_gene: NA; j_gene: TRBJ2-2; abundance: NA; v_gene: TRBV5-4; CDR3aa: CASSRQAYTGELFF; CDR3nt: TGTGCCAGCAGTAGACAGGCGTACACCGGGGAGCTGTTTTTT
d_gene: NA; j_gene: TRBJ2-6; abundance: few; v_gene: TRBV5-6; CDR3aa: CASSLPIGRMAGANVLTF; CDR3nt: TGTGCCAGCAGCCTCCCTATTGGGAGGATGGCTGGGGCCAACGTCCTGACTTTC
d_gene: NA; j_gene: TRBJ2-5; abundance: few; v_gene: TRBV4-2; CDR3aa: CASRPWQGSEETQYF; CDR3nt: TGTGCCAGCAGACCCTGGCAGGGTTCAGAAGAGACCCAGTACTTC
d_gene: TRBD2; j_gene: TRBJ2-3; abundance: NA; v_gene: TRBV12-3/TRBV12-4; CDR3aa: CASSPGRRGGTQYF; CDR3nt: TGTGCCAGCAGTCCGGGACGCCGCGGGGGTACGCAGTATTTT
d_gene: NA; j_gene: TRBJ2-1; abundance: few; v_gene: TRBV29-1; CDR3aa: CSGALGSSYNEQFF; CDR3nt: TGCAGCGGCGCCTTGGGGAGCTCCTACAATGAGCAGTTCTTC
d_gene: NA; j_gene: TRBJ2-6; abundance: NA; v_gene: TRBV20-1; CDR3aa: CSARGRTSGANVLTF; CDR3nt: TGCAGTGCTAGGGGACGGACCTCTGGGGCCAACGTCCTGACTTTC
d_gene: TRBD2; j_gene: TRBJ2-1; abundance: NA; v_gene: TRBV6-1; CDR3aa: CASNLAGGRDNEQFF; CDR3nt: TGTGCCAGCAACTTAGCGGGGGGGAGGGACAATGAGCAGTTCTTC
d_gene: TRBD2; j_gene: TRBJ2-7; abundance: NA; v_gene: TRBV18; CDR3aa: CASSPGLAGEGYEQYF; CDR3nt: TGTGCCAGCTCACCGGGACTAGCGGGAGAGGGTTACGAGCAGTACTTC
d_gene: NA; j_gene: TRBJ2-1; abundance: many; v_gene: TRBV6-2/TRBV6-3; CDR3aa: CASSYSPPDGLYNEQFF; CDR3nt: TGTGCCAGCAGTTACTCCCCTCCGGACGGCCTCTACAATGAGCAGTTCTTC
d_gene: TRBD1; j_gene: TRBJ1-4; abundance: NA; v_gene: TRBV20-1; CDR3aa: CSARVGQGVEKLFF; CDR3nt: TGCAGTGCTAGGGTGGGACAGGGTGTTGAAAAACTGTTTTTT
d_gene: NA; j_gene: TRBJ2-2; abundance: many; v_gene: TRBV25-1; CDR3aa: CASRDRNTGELFF; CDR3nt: TGTGCCAGCAGGGACAGGAACACCGGGGAGCTGTTTTTT
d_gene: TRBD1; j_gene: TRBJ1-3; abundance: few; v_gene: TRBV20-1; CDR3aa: CSAAIIHRGLGNTIYF; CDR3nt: TGCAGTGCTGCCATAATCCACAGGGGACTCGGAAACACCATATATTTT
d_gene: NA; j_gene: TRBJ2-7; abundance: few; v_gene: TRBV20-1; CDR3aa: CSASESYEQYF; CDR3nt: TGCAGTGCTAGTGAATCCTACGAGCAGTACTTC
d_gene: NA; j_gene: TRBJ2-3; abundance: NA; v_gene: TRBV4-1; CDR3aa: CASSQAQGGTDTQYF; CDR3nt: TGCGCCAGCAGCCAAGCCCAGGGAGGCACAGATACGCAGTATTTT
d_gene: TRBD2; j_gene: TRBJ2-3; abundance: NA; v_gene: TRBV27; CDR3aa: CASTGGLADTQYF; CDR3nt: TGTGCCAGCACGGGGGGTCTGGCAGATACGCAGTATTTT
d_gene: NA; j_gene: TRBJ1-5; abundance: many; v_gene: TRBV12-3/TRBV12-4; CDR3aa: CASSFTGNQPQHF; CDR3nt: TGTGCCAGCAGTTTTACGGGCAATCAGCCCCAGCATTTT
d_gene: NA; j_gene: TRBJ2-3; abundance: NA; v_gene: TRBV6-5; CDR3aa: CASSYSPGYTDTQYF; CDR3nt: TGTGCCAGCAGTTACTCGCCGGGGTACACAGATACGCAGTATTTT
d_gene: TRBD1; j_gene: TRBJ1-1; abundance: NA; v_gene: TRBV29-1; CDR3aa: CSAKPQTGANTEAFF; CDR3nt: TGCAGCGCGAAACCTCAGACAGGGGCGAACACTGAAGCTTTCTTT
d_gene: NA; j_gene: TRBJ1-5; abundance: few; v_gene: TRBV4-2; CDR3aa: CASSQERQDNQPQHF; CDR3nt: TGTGCCAGCAGCCAAGAGAGACAGGACAATCAGCCCCAGCATTTT
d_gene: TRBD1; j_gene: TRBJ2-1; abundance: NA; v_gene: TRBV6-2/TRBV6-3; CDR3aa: CASRYSRQGIGNEQFF; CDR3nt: TGTGCCAGCAGGTATTCGAGACAGGGGATAGGCAATGAGCAGTTCTTC
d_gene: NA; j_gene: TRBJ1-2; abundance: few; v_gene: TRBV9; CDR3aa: CASSSRTASNYGYTF; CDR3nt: TGTGCCAGCAGCTCCCGGACAGCCAGTAACTATGGCTACACCTTC
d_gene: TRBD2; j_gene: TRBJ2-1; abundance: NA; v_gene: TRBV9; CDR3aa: CASSKGLAGGRNNEQFF; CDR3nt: TGTGCCAGCAGTAAGGGACTAGCGGGAGGGAGAAACAATGAGCAGTTCTTC
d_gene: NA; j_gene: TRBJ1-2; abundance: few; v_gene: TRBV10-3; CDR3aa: CAISEGRGYGYTF; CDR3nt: TGTGCCATCAGTGAAGGAAGGGGCTATGGCTACACCTTC
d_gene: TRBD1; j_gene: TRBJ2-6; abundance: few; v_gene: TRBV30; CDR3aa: CAWSPRTGGPNVLTF; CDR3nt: TGTGCCTGGAGTCCCCGGACAGGGGGCCCCAACGTCCTGACTTTC
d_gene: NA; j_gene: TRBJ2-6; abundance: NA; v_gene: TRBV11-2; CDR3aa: CASSLPRGGLAGANVLTF; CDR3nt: TGTGCCAGCAGCTTACCACGAGGGGGGCTGGCTGGGGCCAACGTCCTGACTTTC
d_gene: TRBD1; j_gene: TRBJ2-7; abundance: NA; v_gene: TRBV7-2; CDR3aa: CASSSGQAAYEQYF; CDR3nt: TGTGCCAGCAGCTCCGGACAGGCAGCCTACGAGCAGTACTTC
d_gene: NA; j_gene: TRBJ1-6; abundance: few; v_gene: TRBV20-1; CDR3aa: CSARGFSAIPPLHF; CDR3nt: TGCAGTGCTAGAGGGTTCTCGGCGATTCCACCCCTCCACTTT
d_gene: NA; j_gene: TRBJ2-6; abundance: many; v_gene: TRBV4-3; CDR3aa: CASSQGGGGGANVLTF; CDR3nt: TGCGCCAGCAGCCAAGGGGGCGGTGGCGGGGCCAACGTCCTGACTTTC
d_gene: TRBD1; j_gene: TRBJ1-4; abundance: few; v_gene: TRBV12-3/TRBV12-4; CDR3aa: CASSPHRGGEEKLFF; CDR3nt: TGTGCCAGCAGTCCCCACAGGGGAGGCGAGGAAAAACTGTTTTTT
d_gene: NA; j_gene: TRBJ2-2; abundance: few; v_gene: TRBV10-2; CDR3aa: CASSEISNTGELFF; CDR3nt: TGCGCCAGCAGTGAGATTTCTAACACCGGGGAGCTGTTTTTT
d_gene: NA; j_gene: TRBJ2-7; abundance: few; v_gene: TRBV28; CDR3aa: CASSLVPPTDPRGEQYF; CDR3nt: TGTGCCAGCAGTCTCGTCCCCCCGACAGATCCCCGGGGCGAGCAGTACTTC
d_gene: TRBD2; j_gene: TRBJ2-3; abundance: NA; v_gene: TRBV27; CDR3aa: CASSPEASGGTDTQYF; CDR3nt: TGTGCCAGCAGTCCAGAGGCTAGCGGGGGAACAGATACGCAGTATTTT
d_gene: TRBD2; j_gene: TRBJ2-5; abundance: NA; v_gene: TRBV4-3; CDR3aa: CASSQASGRGQETQYF; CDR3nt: TGCGCCAGCAGCCAGGCCTCCGGGCGGGGGCAAGAGACCCAGTACTTC
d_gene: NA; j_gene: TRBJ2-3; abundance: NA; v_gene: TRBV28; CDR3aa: CASYARTGTDTQYF; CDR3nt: TGTGCCAGCTACGCGAGGACGGGCACAGATACGCAGTATTTT
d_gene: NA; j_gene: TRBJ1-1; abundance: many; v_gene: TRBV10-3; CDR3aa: CAISDGRNTEAFF; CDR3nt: TGTGCCATCAGTGATGGGAGGAACACTGAAGCTTTCTTT
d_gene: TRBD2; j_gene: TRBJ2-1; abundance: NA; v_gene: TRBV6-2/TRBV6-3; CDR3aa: CASSYSTSGRVYEQFF; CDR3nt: TGTGCCAGCAGTTACTCGACTAGCGGGAGAGTTTATGAGCAGTTCTTC
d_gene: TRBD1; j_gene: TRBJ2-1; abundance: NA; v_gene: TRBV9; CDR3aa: CASSAGGVSSYNEQFF; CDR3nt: TGTGCCAGCAGCGCAGGGGGCGTGAGCTCCTACAATGAGCAGTTCTTC
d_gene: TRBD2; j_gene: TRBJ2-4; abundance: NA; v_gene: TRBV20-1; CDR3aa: CSAQAGEAVNIQYF; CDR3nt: TGCAGTGCCCAAGCGGGAGAGGCGGTAAACATTCAGTACTTC
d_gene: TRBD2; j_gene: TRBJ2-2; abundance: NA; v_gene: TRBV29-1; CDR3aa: CSVGTRGTGELFF; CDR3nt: TGCAGCGTCGGGACTAGGGGCACCGGGGAGCTGTTTTTT
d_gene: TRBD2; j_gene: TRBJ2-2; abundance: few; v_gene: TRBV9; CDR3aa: CASSVQRGLGTGELFF; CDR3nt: TGTGCCAGCAGCGTACAGCGGGGGCTGGGTACCGGGGAGCTGTTTTTT
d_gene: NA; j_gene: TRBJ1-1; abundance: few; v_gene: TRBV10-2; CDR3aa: CASSGQGHTEAFF; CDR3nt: TGCGCCAGCAGTGGGCAGGGGCACACTGAAGCTTTCTTT
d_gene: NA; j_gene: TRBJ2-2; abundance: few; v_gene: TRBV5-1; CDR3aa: CASSLEATGELFF; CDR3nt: TGCGCCAGCAGCTTGGAGGCCACCGGGGAGCTGTTTTTT
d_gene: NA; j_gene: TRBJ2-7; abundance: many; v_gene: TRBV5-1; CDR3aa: CASALAGASEQYF; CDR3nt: TGCGCCAGCGCTCTGGCCGGGGCTAGCGAGCAGTACTTC
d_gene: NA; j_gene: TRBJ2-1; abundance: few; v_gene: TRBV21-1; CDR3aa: CASSKVVAGALNEQFF; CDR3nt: TGTGCCAGCAGCAAAGTAGTAGCGGGGGCCCTCAATGAGCAGTTCTTC
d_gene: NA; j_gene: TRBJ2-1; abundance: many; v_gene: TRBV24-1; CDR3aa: CATSDTGPSYNEQFF; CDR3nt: TGTGCCACCAGTGACACCGGACCCTCCTACAATGAGCAGTTCTTC
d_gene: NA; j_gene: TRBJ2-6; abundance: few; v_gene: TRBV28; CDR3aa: CASSPGAAGANVLTF; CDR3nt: TGTGCCAGCAGCCCCGGGGCCGCTGGGGCCAACGTCCTGACTTTC
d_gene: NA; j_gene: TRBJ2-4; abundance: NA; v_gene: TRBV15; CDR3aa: CATSRAGGGKNIQYF; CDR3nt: TGTGCCACCAGCAGAGCTGGGGGAGGCAAAAACATTCAGTACTTC
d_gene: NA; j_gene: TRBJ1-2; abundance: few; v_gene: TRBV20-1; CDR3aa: CSARDRTGSYGYTF; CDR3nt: TGCAGTGCTAGAGATCGAACAGGGAGCTATGGCTACACCTTC
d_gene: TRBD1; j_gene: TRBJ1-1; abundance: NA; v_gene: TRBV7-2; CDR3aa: CASSAVGQGTTEAFF; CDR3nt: TGTGCCAGCAGCGCCGTAGGACAGGGTACCACTGAAGCTTTCTTT
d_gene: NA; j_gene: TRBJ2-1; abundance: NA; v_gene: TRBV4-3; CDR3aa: CASSQDEFSYNEQFF; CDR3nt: TGCGCCAGCAGCCAAGATGAGTTCTCCTACAATGAGCAGTTCTTC
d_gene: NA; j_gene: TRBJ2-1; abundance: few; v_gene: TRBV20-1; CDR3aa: CSARDTRSPSYNEQFF; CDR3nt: TGCAGTGCTAGAGATACTAGGTCCCCCTCCTACAATGAGCAGTTCTTC
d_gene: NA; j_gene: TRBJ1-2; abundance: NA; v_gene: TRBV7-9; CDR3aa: CASSGRQVAGYTF; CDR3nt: TGTGCCAGCAGCGGACGACAGGTCGCGGGCTACACCTTC